The TCR beta chain under discussion was sequenced for a study of CD8+ T cells in alopecia areata. The CDR3 loop spans 15 amino acids. Trimming removed 3 bases from V and 3 bases from J, with 15 bases in between. Germline CDR1 reads SGHRS; CDR2 reads YFSETQ. Reverse transcription of extracted RNA yielded cDNA, which provided the sequencing template. Sequenced by immunoSEQ multiplex PCR; TCRdb stores in-frame clones only, minus some. The sample lists about 97,000 clones, roughly two fifths seen once, with about 1.5% in the top ten. This clone was counted a few times. This clonotype was obtained from a human donor with alopecia areata. This chain joins TRBV5-1 and TRBJ1-1; TRBD1 might be the D (6 bases). The sample taken for sequencing was CD4+ T cells sorted from blood. The CDR3 DNA sequence: TGCGCCAGCAGCTGGTCGTCAGGGGAATACACTGAAGCTTTCTTT. As protein: CASSWSSGEYTEAFF.